This TCR beta chain was captured by sequencing in a study of blood T cell repertoires in COVID-19. Study-level background: Samples representing acute and convalescent COVID-19 were sourced from the United States, Italy and Spain. Nucleic acid was either cDNA or gDNA, and it came from T cells, B-cell-depleted T cells, or PBMCs.

As handled by the study authors: Nucleated cell counts were estimated from reference gene primer amplification. Generated by immunoSEQ multiplex PCR, the TCRdb table keeps only in-frame clones and is missing some. D and trimming come from the DNA, and the V and J calls and clone size come from that table. The sample holds 200,000 to 300,000 clones, more than 80% seen once. Germline assignment: CDR1 SGHVS and CDR2 FQNEAQ. This CDR3 is built from 17 residues. Trimming stripped 0 bases from V and 5 bases from J, with 16 bases between. The rearrangement uses TRBV7-8 and TRBJ1-4; TRBD1 might be the D (6 bases). This clonotype was obtained from a woman in her forties with acute or convalescent COVID-19. What was sequenced was peripheral blood. The DNA of the CDR3 is TGTGCCAGCAGCTTAGCTACCTCCCGGGGACACAATGAAAAACTGTTTTTT. Protein: CASSLATSRGHNEKLFF. The full variable domain, completed using reference TRBV7-8 and TRBJ1-4, is GAGVSQSPRYKVAKRGQDVALRCDPISGHVSLFWYQQALGQGPEFLTYFQNEAQLDKSGLPSDRFFAERPEGSVSTLKIQRTQQEDSAVYLCASSLATSRGHNEKLFFGSGTQLSVL.